This T cell receptor beta chain was found in a study of shared T cell receptors in the human thymus. The V gene's germline CDR1 is MDHEN and CDR2 SYDVKM. The CDR3 is 15 residues long. J gave up 3 bases and V 5 bases, and 5 bases lay outside the gene matches. The method was immunoSEQ multiplex PCR; TCRdb's version includes in-frame clones alone and lacks a portion of them. The table shows over 650,000 clones, with over 75% occurring only once. The sample was also linked to a second study, of human thymus T cells. As reported in that work: Donors were healthy Finnish babies undergoing corrective operations for congenital heart defects. Thymic material originated from resections removed in the course of corrective heart surgery. V and J gene usage appeared biased in thymic and blood repertoires. Related research described thymic repertoires that were highly overlapping among unrelated individuals.

The sequencing input was thymocytes. The chain has TRBV28 and TRBJ2-7; TRBD1 aligns across 12 bases. This TCR was recovered from a boy less than two years old with a congenital heart defect. The CDR3 loop reads CASSRGDRGRYEQYF. The CDR3 bases are TGTGCCAGCAGTCGAGGGGACAGGGGGCGCTACGAGCAGTACTTC.